The T cell receptor (beta chain) described here comes from a study of human T cells and chemical hapten exposure. Unique molecular identifiers were attached to individual cDNA molecules during library preparation. TCRdb redid the calling of the 5' RACE reads with MiXCR, one entry per CDR3 protein. Of approximately 80,000 distinct CDR3 sequences listed, about 15% are singletons. It was from unfractionated whole blood that total RNA was extracted. The CDR3 length is 14 residues. Germline CDR1 and CDR2: LGHNA and YSLEER. V was cut by 1 base and J by 4 bases, with 10 bases left in between. The V call is TRBV4-3, the J call TRBJ1-1; D is possibly TRBD1 (5 bases). The sequence was obtained from a female donor in good health. CDR3 nucleotides: TGCGCCAGCAGCCAAGCTGTGAGGGGCACTGAAGCTTTCTTT. Translation: CASSQAVRGTEAFF.